Listed here are 12 T cell receptor beta chains from one sample, sequenced in a study of T-cell reconstitution after alpha-beta-depleted transplantation in children. As it was prepared, the TCRbeta library received unique molecular identifiers. TCRdb processed the PCR reads anew with MiXCR; each CDR3 protein has one entry. This sample has approximately 300,000 distinct CDR3 sequences; over 9.5% occur once, and the top ten carry roughly 7%. The sequencing used PBMCs, collected before TCRalphabeta/CD19-depleted stem cell transplant. These receptors were taken from a boy in the first two years of life with acute myeloid leukemia, due to receive a stem cell transplant.

This clonotype has more than one count but fewer than ten. The V gene is TRBV19, the J gene TRBJ2-2; D unresolved. The ends were cut back, 1 base at V and 3 bases at J, with 6 bases in the middle. This CDR3 is 14 amino acids long. Germline values: CDR1 LNHDA, CDR2 SQIVND (reference sequence). This CDR3 is CASSIGTYTGELFF. In nucleotides, the CDR3 is TGTGCCAGTAGTATAGGTACATACACCGGGGAGCTGTTTTTT.

This clonotype occurred many times. This sequence joins TRBV7-3 and TRBJ2-1, with TRBD2 identical over 10 bases. V was pared by 5 bases and J by 5 bases, with 6 bases of the junction left unmatched. The CDR3 spans 15 residues. Germline lookup yields CDR1 SGHTA and CDR2 FQGTGA. CDR3 sequence: CASSKREGRDNEQFF. Here the CDR3 DNA reads TGTGCCAGCAGCAAGCGGGAGGGCCGGGACAATGAGCAGTTCTTC.

The chain carries TRBV28 and TRBJ2-7, with D perhaps matching TRBD1 (6 bases). From germline, CDR1 is MDHEN and CDR2 SYDVKM. There are 16 residues in the CDR3. With 8 bases removed from V and 2 bases from J, the gap between germline ends came to 22 bases. CDR3 region: CASGRDKWGPPYEQYF. DNA of the CDR3: TGTGCCAGCGGCAGGGACAAGTGGGGACCCCCCTACGAGCAGTACTTC.

In its sample, this clonotype was seen many times. The V gene is TRBV6-1, the J gene TRBJ2-5; no clear D gene. In germline, CDR1 is MNHNS, CDR2 SASEGT. Trimming removed 7 bases at V and 2 bases at J, with 20 bases between. CDR3 size: 16 residues. CDR3 amino acids: CASTHLGPGQQETQYF. The CDR3 coding sequence is TGTGCCAGCACCCATCTTGGCCCAGGCCAACAAGAGACCCAGTACTTC.

This clonotype was detected only a few times. This chain links TRBV11-2 with TRBJ2-7; a weak D match, TRBD1 (6 bases). Germline-derived CDR1 and CDR2 are SGHAT and FQNNGV. The CDR3 sequence is 16 residues long. Trimming removed 4 bases at V and 4 bases at J, with 20 bases between. CDR3 protein: CASSSIRGRDKYEQYF. The DNA for the CDR3 is TGTGCCAGCAGCTCCATTAGGGGCCGGGACAAGTACGAGCAGTACTTC.

The rearrangement links TRBV12-3 or TRBV12-4 to TRBJ1-1; maybe TRBD1 (5 bases). V lost 6 bases and J lost 3, with 14 bases in between. The length of the CDR3 is 14 residues. Written as DNA, the CDR3 is TGTGCCAGCAGCATCAGGGCGGACTACACTGAAGCTTTCTTT. It translates to CASSIRADYTEAFF.

This clonotype has ten or more counts. This chain uses TRBV7-9 with TRBJ2-5; either TRBD1 or TRBD2 may fit D (5 bases each). V lost 5 bases to trimming and J lost 4 bases, with 14 bases between them. This CDR3 has 14 residues. Germline lookup yields CDR1 SEHNR and CDR2 FQNEAQ (reference sequence). The CDR3 region is CASSVRGGGETQYF. For the CDR3, the DNA is TGTGCCAGCAGCGTCCGGGGCGGAGGAGAGACCCAGTACTTC. The full variable domain, rest sourced from reference TRBV7-9 and TRBJ2-5, is DTGVSQNPRHKITKRGQNVTFRCDPISEHNRLYWYRQTLGQGPEFLTYFQNEAQLEKSRLLSDRFSAERPKGSFSTLEIQRTEQGDSAMYLCASSVRGGGETQYFGPGTRLLVL.

This clonotype was found many times. The V call is TRBV24-1, the J call TRBJ2-3; 12 bases are shared with TRBD2. V was pared by 3 bases and J by 4 bases, with 1 base of the junction left unmatched. This CDR3 is 15 amino acids long. The germline CDR1 and CDR2 sequences are KGHDR and SFDVKD. In DNA form, the CDR3 reads TGTGCCACCAGTGATCTAGCGGGAGGGCCAGATACGCAGTATTTT. The encoded protein is CATSDLAGGPDTQYF.

The sample holds many counts of this clonotype. The rearrangement links TRBV28 to TRBJ2-7, with no clear D. The V end lost 4 bases, the J end lost 5 bases, and 9 bases lay between the germline ends. The germline V gene has CDR1 MDHEN and CDR2 SYDVKM. CDR3 size: 12 residues. The CDR3 bases are TGTGCCAGCAGTTCCCTTAACCACGAGCAGTACTTC. It encodes CASSSLNHEQYF.

The rearrangement links TRBV28 to TRBJ2-3; D ambiguous. This CDR3 spans 10 amino acids. Per germline, CDR1 MDHEN and CDR2 SYDVKM. The V gene lost 2 bases and the J gene lost 12 bases, with 6 bases spanning the gap. Here the CDR3 reads CASSLADQYF. As DNA, the CDR3 is TGTGCCAGCAGTTTAGCGGACCAGTATTTT.

This clonotype was observed at least ten times. The chain employs TRBV29-1 and TRBJ2-2; perhaps TRBD1 as D (6 bases). This CDR3 region has 12 residues. Germline lookup yields CDR1 SQVTM and CDR2 ANQGSEA. V was shortened by 5 bases and J by 7 bases, with 11 bases between the two germline ends. CDR3 sequence reads: CSVLQGDGELFF. The CDR3 coding sequence is TGCAGCGTTTTACAGGGAGACGGGGAGCTGTTTTTT.

The table lists this clonotype with many counts. Compared with germline, one end of the junction differs, possibly owing to a read error. The J gene is TRBJ1-3, the V gene TRBV15; D is undetermined. CDR3 length: 16 amino acids. CDR1 and CDR2 (germline): LNHNV, YYDKDF (reference sequence). CDR3 DNA: TGTGCCACCAGCAGCCAAGTGGCCACCTCTGTAAACACCATATATTTT. Encoded protein: CATSSQVATSVNTIYF.